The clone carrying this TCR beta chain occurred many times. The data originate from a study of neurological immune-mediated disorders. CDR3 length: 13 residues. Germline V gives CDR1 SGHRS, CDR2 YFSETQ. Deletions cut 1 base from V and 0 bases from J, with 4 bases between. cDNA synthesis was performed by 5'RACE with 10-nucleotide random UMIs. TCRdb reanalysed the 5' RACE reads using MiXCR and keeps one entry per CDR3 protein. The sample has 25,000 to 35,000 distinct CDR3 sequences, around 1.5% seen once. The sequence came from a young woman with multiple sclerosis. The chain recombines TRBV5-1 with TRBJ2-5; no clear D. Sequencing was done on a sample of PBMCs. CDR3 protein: CASSLTNQETQYF. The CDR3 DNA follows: TGCGCCAGCAGCTTGACCAACCAAGAGACCCAGTACTTC.